The next 18 T cell receptor beta chains were all read from a single sample in a study of CD8 T cells in ankylosing spondylitis. No cognate antigen is known for these TCRs. Using its own MiXCR run on the 5' RACE reads, TCRdb lists one record per CDR3 protein. The data show roughly 90,000 distinct CDR3 sequences, about 8.1% seen once. General study findings and limits: Ankylosing spondylitis blood appeared to be characterized by a TCR beta motif of under ten highly homologous variants.

Source material: blood, either unsorted or a sorted T cell fraction (not recorded which). The receptors shown here come from a male donor with ankylosing spondylitis.

This clonotype occurred a few times. The chain carries TRBV11-2 and TRBJ2-3; no clear D. The CDR3 is 13 residues long. Deletions cut 4 bases from V and 4 bases from J, with 9 bases between. Germline assignment: CDR1 SGHAT and CDR2 FQNNGV. CDR3 DNA sequence: TGTGCCAGCAGCTCCGAGGCCCCAGATACGCAGTATTTT. Translated: CASSSEAPDTQYF.

This chain links TRBV6-2 or TRBV6-3 with TRBJ1-1; no clear D gene. This CDR3 region has 13 residues. The V gene's germline CDR1 is MNHEY and CDR2 SVGEGT. V dropped 8 bases and J dropped 1 base, with 11 bases sitting between them. The CDR3 nucleotides are TGTGCCAGCCTCGTGGACGAGAACACTGAAGCTTTCTTT. Translated: CASLVDENTEAFF.

This clonotype was seen repeatedly, ten times or more. The genes are TRBV7-8 and TRBJ2-3, with D tentatively TRBD2 (5 bases). This CDR3 region has 13 residues. In germline, CDR1 is SGHVS, CDR2 FQNEAQ. V shed 0 bases and J shed 9 bases, with 10 bases lying between them. This CDR3 is CASSLAEAQTQYF. CDR3 DNA sequence: TGTGCCAGCAGCTTAGCGGAGGCGCAAACGCAGTATTTT.

The CDR3 reads CSANDRDTTYEQYF. For the CDR3, the DNA is TGCAGTGCTAATGACCGGGACACCACCTACGAGCAGTACTTC. The chain uses TRBV20-1 and TRBJ2-7; D possibly corresponds to TRBD1 (6 bases). The V and J ends lost 4 bases and 2 bases respectively, with 15 bases between them. Germline CDR1 reads DFQATT; CDR2 reads SNEGSKA (reference sequence). The CDR3 has 14 amino acids.

As concerns this clonotype: Since the CDR3 does not end with the conserved phenylalanine or tryptophan, this likely comes from a read error. V usage is TRBV27 and J usage is TRBJ1-2, with a tentative D call TRBD1 (5 bases). The germline gives CDR1 MNHEY, CDR2 SMNVEV (reference sequence). The CDR3 loop spans 16 amino acids. Deletions cut 6 bases from V and 3 bases from J, with 20 bases between. The CDR3 DNA follows: TGTGCCAGCAGCCCCGGGACGGAAGGTCGGCACTATGGCTACACCTCC. Translating gives CASSPGTEGRHYGYTS.

The V call is TRBV30, the J call TRBJ2-1; D is unclear. The CDR3 runs to 10 residues. Trimming shortened V by 2 bases and J by 6 bases, and 2 bases separated the two germline ends. The germline V gene has CDR1 GTSNPN and CDR2 SVGIG (reference sequence). CDR3 amino acids: CAWSLNEQFF. CDR3 bases: TGTGCCTGGAGTCTCAATGAGCAGTTCTTC.

Only a few counts were recorded for this clonotype. The CDR3 sequence: CATSERSSYEQYF. The CDR3 DNA reads TGTGCCACCAGCGAGCGGAGCTCCTACGAGCAGTACTTC. The chain links TRBV15 to TRBJ2-7; maybe TRBD2 (5 bases). This CDR3 spans 13 amino acids. Germline assignment: CDR1 LNHNV and CDR2 YYDKDF (reference sequence). The V gene lost 5 bases and the J gene lost 0 bases, with 8 bases spanning the gap.

This clonotype was seen only a few times. CDR3 bases: TGTGCCAGCACCTACTACCTGAACACTGAAGCTTTCTTT. Translation: CASTYYLNTEAFF. V gene TRBV12-3 or TRBV12-4 combines with J gene TRBJ1-1, with D unresolved. The CDR3 sequence is 13 residues long. Trimming left V 7 bases short and J 0 bases short, with 9 bases between.

This clonotype was observed a few times. The V call is TRBV11-2, the J call TRBJ2-1; D is ambiguous. The CDR3 length is 14 residues. Trimming pared 2 bases from V and 8 bases from J, leaving 13 bases between. In germline, CDR1 is SGHAT, CDR2 FQNNGV. The CDR3 DNA sequence: TGTGCCAGCAGCTTATTGTCCCCCCCGGATGAGCAGTTCTTC. Amino acid sequence: CASSLLSPPDEQFF.

The chain carries TRBV27 and TRBJ2-3; 7 nucleotides line up with TRBD2. This CDR3 has 14 amino acids. Looked up from germline, CDR1 is MNHEY and CDR2 is SMNVEV (reference sequence). Unmatched junction bases numbered 3, after V lost 3 bases and J lost 3 bases. CDR3 sequence: CASSFGGRTDTQYF. The DNA for the CDR3 is TGTGCCAGCAGTTTCGGCGGGAGAACAGATACGCAGTATTTT.

This clonotype appeared a few times. V and J are TRBV27 and TRBJ1-6; a weak D match, TRBD1 (6 bases). In germline, CDR1 is MNHEY, CDR2 SMNVEV (reference sequence). The CDR3 length is 14 residues. Deletions cut 7 bases from V and 7 bases from J, with 14 bases between. The CDR3 here is CASTFTGLNSPLHF. The CDR3 coding sequence is TGTGCCAGCACATTCACAGGGTTGAATTCACCCCTCCACTTT.

Concerning this clonotype itself: A much larger clone lies a single base off, so this may be a read error. The chain combines TRBV27 with TRBJ2-6, with a weak D call TRBD1 (5 bases). The CDR3 runs to 17 residues. The germline CDR1 and CDR2 sequences are MNHEY and SMNVEV (reference sequence). CDR3 protein: CASTLQGSNSRANVLTF. The CDR3 coding sequence is TGTGCCAGCACGCTCCAGGGATCTAACTCTCGGGCCAACGTCCTGACTTTC.

This clonotype has at least ten counts. The chain combines TRBV10-1 with TRBJ2-1; unclear D gene. Trimming shortened V by 5 bases and J by 8 bases, and 25 bases separated the two germline ends. The CDR3 runs 17 residues. CDR1 is WNHNN, CDR2 SYGVQD, per germline (reference sequence). Here the CDR3 DNA reads TGCGCCAGCAGTAATATCCCACCGGTAGGACCCGGGCATGAGCAGTTCTTC. It encodes CASSNIPPVGPGHEQFF.

Turning to this clonotype: This clone may be a read error of a much larger clone one base away. The chain joins TRBV20-1 to TRBJ2-7, with 14 bases aligning to TRBD2. Per the germline V gene, CDR1 is DFQATT and CDR2 is SNEGSKA (reference sequence). The CDR3 has 17 residues. The DNA for the CDR3 is TGCAATGCTAGACTCGCGACTAGCGGGAGGGCCTATTACGAGCAGTACTTC. Encoded protein: CNARLATSGRAYYEQYF.

The chain recombines TRBV5-1 with TRBJ1-1, with 8 nucleotides matching TRBD1. Trimming at V came to 2 bases and at J to 3 bases, leaving 6 bases not matched to a gene. The CDR3 consists of 15 residues. Germline CDR1 SGHRS, CDR2 YFSETQ. The CDR3 loop reads CASSFAGGGDTEAFF. CDR3 DNA sequence: TGCGCCAGCAGCTTCGCAGGGGGCGGGGACACTGAAGCTTTCTTT.

This clonotype was detected ten times or more. V is TRBV5-1 and J is TRBJ2-3, with 10 bases lining up with TRBD2. CDR1 and CDR2 (germline): SGHRS, YFSETQ. V lost 5 bases to trimming and J lost 4 bases; unmatched junction nucleotides: 7. This CDR3 has 15 residues. In nucleotides, the CDR3 is TGCGCCAGCAGGCCCGGGACTAGCGAATCAGATACGCAGTATTTT. This encodes CASRPGTSESDTQYF.

This clonotype was found a few times. The chain uses TRBV11-2 and TRBJ2-2; 7 nucleotides match TRBD1. Germline assignment: CDR1 SGHAT and CDR2 FQNNGV. Trimming took 2 bases from V and 4 from J; bases not matched to a gene: 13. The CDR3 runs to 18 residues. The chain's CDR3 is CASSLRTGLDFATGELFF. The CDR3 DNA reads as TGTGCCAGCAGCTTACGGACAGGTTTGGATTTCGCCACCGGGGAGCTGTTTTTT.

This clonotype was seen a few times. The chain couples TRBV7-8 to TRBJ2-1, with a weak D call TRBD1 (5 bases). CDR1 and CDR2 (germline): SGHVS, FQNEAQ. This CDR3 is built from 16 residues. The V gene lost 4 bases and the J gene lost 0 bases, with 13 bases spanning the gap. CDR3 DNA sequence: TGTGCCAGCAGCTCTCAAGCAGGGAACTCCTACAATGAGCAGTTCTTC. Encoded protein: CASSSQAGNSYNEQFF. Complete variable domain (other parts from reference TRBV7-8 and TRBJ2-1): GAGVSQSPRYKVAKRGQDVALRCDPISGHVSLFWYQQALGQGPEFLTYFQNEAQLDKSGLPSDRFFAERPEGSVSTLKIQRTQQEDSAVYLCASSSQAGNSYNEQFFGPGTRLTVL.